The entry that follows covers one TCR beta chain sequence. The single heparinised draw taken from each donor contained roughly 110 mL of blood on average. The study reverse transcribed the entire isolated RNA, so it sequenced expressed TCRB transcripts. TCRdb's table, derived via immunoSEQ multiplex PCR, lists solely in-frame clones and lacks some. Among about 150,000 clones listed, 11% were seen once. These data are taken from a study of beta chain features in type 1 diabetes. The CDR3 contains 14 residues. The ends were cut back, 1 base at V and 3 bases at J, with 10 bases in the middle. Germline V lookup: CDR1 SGHDN, CDR2 FVKESK.

The sample was central memory CD4+ T cells from blood. The V gene is TRBV14, the J gene TRBJ2-7; D tentatively fits TRBD1 or TRBD2 (5 bases each). This sequence originates from a man aged 18-30 years in good health. This CDR3 is CASSQVGAGYEQYF. DNA for the CDR3: TGTGCCAGCAGCCAAGTTGGGGCGGGCTACGAGCAGTACTTC.